Listed below are T cell receptor beta chains from one sample, sequenced in a study of cytomegalovirus exposure and HLA in healthy donors. Sequencing was performed with immunoSEQ multiplex PCR; in TCRdb, only in-frame clones are kept and a portion is missing. The repertoire includes around 260,000 clones, 90% of them detected once, and approximately 3.1% sits in the top ten. The sequenced sample was PBMCs. Every receptor here comes from a woman in her thirties in good health and CMV-seronegative. The CDR3 runs from the conserved cysteine through the conserved F or W. The D gene is left open where the match is weak. The listing skips clone size in some rows; elsewhere it reads once, few, many or a size class.

d_gene: TRBD1
j_gene: TRBJ2-3
v_gene: TRBV19
abundance: few
CDR3nt: TGTGCCAGTAAGTCGACAGGGGGCTCAGATACGCAGTATTTT
CDR3aa: CASKSTGGSDTQYF

d_gene: NA
j_gene: TRBJ2-7
v_gene: TRBV6-6
abundance: NA
CDR3nt: TGTGCCAGCAGTTACTCGTTTCGCTACGAGCAGTACTTC
CDR3aa: CASSYSFRYEQYF

d_gene: NA
j_gene: TRBJ2-5
v_gene: TRBV7-8
abundance: once
CDR3nt: TGTGCCAGCAGCTCTGGACGAGAGACCCAGTACTTC
CDR3aa: CASSSGRETQYF

d_gene: NA
j_gene: TRBJ2-7
v_gene: TRBV11-2
abundance: NA
CDR3nt: TGTGCCAGCAGCCAAGACTGGTACGAGCAGTACTTC
CDR3aa: CASSQDWYEQYF

d_gene: NA
j_gene: TRBJ2-7
v_gene: TRBV25-1
abundance: NA
CDR3nt: TGTGCCAGCAGTGAATTGGGCAACACCTACGAGCAGTACTTC
CDR3aa: CASSELGNTYEQYF

d_gene: NA
j_gene: TRBJ1-3
v_gene: TRBV19
abundance: NA
CDR3nt: TGTGCCAGTAGTATAGATCGATGGGCGCGTAACACCATATATTTT
CDR3aa: CASSIDRWARNTIYF

d_gene: NA
j_gene: TRBJ2-7
v_gene: TRBV7-9
abundance: NA
CDR3nt: TGTGCCAGCAGCTCCGTCCAAGTGTCCTACGAGCAGTACTTC
CDR3aa: CASSSVQVSYEQYF

d_gene: NA
j_gene: TRBJ2-7
v_gene: TRBV7-8
abundance: NA
CDR3nt: TGTGCCAGCAGCTTCCTCCGGGACACCTCCTACGAGCAGTACTTC
CDR3aa: CASSFLRDTSYEQYF

d_gene: NA
j_gene: TRBJ2-7
v_gene: TRBV2
abundance: many
CDR3nt: TGTGCCAGCAGTCTTACGGGGGAATACGAGCAGTACTTC
CDR3aa: CASSLTGEYEQYF

d_gene: TRBD2
j_gene: TRBJ2-1
v_gene: TRBV6-8
abundance: once
CDR3nt: TGTGCCAGCACCCAAGGGCTAGCGGCCCTATACAATGAGCAGTTCTTC
CDR3aa: CASTQGLAALYNEQFF

d_gene: TRBD2
j_gene: TRBJ2-7
v_gene: TRBV18
abundance: NA
CDR3nt: TGTGCCAGCTCACCATCAGGACTAGCGGCCTACGAGCAGTACTTC
CDR3aa: CASSPSGLAAYEQYF

d_gene: NA
j_gene: TRBJ2-6
v_gene: TRBV11-3
abundance: NA
CDR3nt: TGTGCCAGCAGCTTTAAAGGGACTGGGGCCAACGTCCTGACTTTC
CDR3aa: CASSFKGTGANVLTF

d_gene: NA
j_gene: TRBJ2-6
v_gene: TRBV19
abundance: NA
CDR3nt: TGTGCCAGTAGTATAGAACCAATCTCTGGGGCCAACGTCCTGACTTTC
CDR3aa: CASSIEPISGANVLTF

d_gene: NA
j_gene: TRBJ1-4
v_gene: TRBV30
abundance: NA
CDR3nt: TGTGCCTGGGGCCCGGGCTTGGATAATGAAAAACTGTTTTTT
CDR3aa: CAWGPGLDNEKLFF

d_gene: TRBD2
j_gene: TRBJ2-3
v_gene: TRBV27
abundance: NA
CDR3nt: TGTGCCAGCAGTTTCTTGCTAGCGGGAGGCCCAGATACGCAGTATTTT
CDR3aa: CASSFLLAGGPDTQYF

d_gene: TRBD1
j_gene: TRBJ2-7
v_gene: TRBV7-6
abundance: NA
CDR3nt: TGTGCCAGCAGCCTAGACAGGGGGGGCTACGAGCAGTACTTC
CDR3aa: CASSLDRGGYEQYF

d_gene: NA
j_gene: TRBJ1-1
v_gene: TRBV11-2
abundance: NA
CDR3nt: TGTGCCAGCAGCTCATCGACAGGTACAGCTTTCTTT
CDR3aa: CASSSSTGTAFF

d_gene: NA
j_gene: TRBJ1-2
v_gene: TRBV4-3
abundance: NA
CDR3nt: TGCGCCAGCAGCCAAGCGAACTATGGCTACACCTTC
CDR3aa: CASSQANYGYTF

d_gene: NA
j_gene: TRBJ2-5
v_gene: TRBV2
abundance: NA
CDR3nt: TGTGCCAGCAGTGAAGGGGAAACCCAGTACTTC
CDR3aa: CASSEGETQYF

d_gene: TRBD1
j_gene: TRBJ2-7
v_gene: TRBV5-6
abundance: NA
CDR3nt: TGTGCCAGCAGCCCGTCAGGGACAGGGGGCCTCGAGCAGTACTTC
CDR3aa: CASSPSGTGGLEQYF